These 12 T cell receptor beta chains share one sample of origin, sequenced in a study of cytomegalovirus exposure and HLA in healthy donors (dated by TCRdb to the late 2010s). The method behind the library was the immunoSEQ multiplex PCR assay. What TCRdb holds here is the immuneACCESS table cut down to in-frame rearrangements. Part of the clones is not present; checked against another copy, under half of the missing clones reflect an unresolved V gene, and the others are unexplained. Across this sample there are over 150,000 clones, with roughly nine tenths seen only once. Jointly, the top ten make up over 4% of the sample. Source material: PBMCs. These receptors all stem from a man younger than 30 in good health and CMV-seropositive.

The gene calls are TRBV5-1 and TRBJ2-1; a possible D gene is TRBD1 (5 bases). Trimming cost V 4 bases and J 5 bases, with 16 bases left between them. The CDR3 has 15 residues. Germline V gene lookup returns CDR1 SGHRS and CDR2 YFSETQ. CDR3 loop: CASSHGRGTDNEQFF. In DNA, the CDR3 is TGCGCCAGCAGCCATGGTAGGGGAACGGACAATGAGCAGTTCTTC.

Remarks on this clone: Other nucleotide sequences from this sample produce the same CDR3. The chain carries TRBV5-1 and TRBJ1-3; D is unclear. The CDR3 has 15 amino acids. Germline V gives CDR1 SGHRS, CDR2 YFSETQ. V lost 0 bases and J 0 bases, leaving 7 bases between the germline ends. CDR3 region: CASSLAGSSGNTIYF. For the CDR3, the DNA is TGCGCCAGCAGCTTGGCGGGAAGCTCTGGAAACACCATATATTTT.

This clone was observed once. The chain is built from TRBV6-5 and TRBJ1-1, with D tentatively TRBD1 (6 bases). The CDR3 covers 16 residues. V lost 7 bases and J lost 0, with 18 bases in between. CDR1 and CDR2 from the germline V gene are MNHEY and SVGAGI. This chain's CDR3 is CASIYNRVPLNTEAFF. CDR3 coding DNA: TGTGCCAGCATTTATAACAGGGTGCCCTTGAACACTGAAGCTTTCTTT.

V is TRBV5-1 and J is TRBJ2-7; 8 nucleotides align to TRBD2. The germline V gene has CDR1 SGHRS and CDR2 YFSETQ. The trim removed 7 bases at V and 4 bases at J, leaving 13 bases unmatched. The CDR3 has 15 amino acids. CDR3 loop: CASAPAGLELYEQYF. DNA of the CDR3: TGCGCCAGCGCTCCGGCGGGACTAGAACTTTACGAGCAGTACTTC.

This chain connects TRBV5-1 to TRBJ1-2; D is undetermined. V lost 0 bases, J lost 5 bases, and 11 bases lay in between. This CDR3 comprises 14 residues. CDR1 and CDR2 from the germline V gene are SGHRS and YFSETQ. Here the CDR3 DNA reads TGCGCCAGCAGCTTGGAGTCGGCGGAATATGGCTACACCTTC. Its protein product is CASSLESAEYGYTF.

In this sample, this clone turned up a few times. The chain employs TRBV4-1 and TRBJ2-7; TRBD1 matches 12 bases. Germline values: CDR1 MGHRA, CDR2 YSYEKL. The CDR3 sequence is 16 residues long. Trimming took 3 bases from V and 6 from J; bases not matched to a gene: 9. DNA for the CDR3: TGCGCCAGCAGCCACCCCCGGGACAGGGGGCAGGTCGAGCAGTACTTC. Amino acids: CASSHPRDRGQVEQYF.

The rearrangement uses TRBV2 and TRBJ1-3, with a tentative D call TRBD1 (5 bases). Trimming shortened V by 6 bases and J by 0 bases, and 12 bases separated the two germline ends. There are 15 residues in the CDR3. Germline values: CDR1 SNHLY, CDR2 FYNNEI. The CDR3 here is CASSPDSDSGNTIYF. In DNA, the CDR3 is TGTGCCAGCAGCCCAGACAGCGACTCTGGAAACACCATATATTTT. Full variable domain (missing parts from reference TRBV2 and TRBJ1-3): EPEVTQTPSHQVTQMGQEVILRCVPISNHLYFYWYRQILGQKVEFLVSFYNNEISEKSEIFDDQFSVERPDGSNFTLKIRSTKLEDSAMYFCASSPDSDSGNTIYFGEGSWLTVV.

The CDR3 here is CASQAGGQTGELFF. CDR3 bases: TGCGCCAGCCAAGCGGGAGGTCAAACCGGGGAGCTGTTTTTT. V is TRBV5-1 and J is TRBJ2-2; TRBD2 aligns across 9 bases. Unmatched junction bases numbered 6, after V lost 7 bases and J lost 5 bases. Germline-derived CDR1 and CDR2 are SGHRS and YFSETQ. This CDR3 has 14 residues.

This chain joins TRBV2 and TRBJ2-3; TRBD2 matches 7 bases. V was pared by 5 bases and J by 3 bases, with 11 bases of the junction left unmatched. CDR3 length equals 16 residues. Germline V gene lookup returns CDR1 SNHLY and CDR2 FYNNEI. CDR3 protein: CASSTTPGLVTDTQYF. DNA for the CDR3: TGTGCCAGCAGTACCACGCCCGGACTAGTAACAGATACGCAGTATTTT.

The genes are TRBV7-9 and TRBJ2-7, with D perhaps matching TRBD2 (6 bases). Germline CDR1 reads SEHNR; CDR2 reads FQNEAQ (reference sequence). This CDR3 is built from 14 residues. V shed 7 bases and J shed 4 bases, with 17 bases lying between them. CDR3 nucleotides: TGTGCCAGCACCCCACCGGGCGGGATATACGAGCAGTACTTC. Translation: CASTPPGGIYEQYF.

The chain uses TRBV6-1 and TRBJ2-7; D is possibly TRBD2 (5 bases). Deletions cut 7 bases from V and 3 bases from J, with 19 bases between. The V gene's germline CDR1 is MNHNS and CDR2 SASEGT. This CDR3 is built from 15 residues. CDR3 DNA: TGTGCCAGCATGGAGGTTGGCCTCGTAAGCTACGAGCAGTACTTC. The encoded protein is CASMEVGLVSYEQYF.

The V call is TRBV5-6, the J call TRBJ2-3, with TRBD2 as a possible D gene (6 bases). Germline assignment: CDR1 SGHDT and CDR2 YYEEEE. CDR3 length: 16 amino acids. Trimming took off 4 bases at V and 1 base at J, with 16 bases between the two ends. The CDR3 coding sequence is TGTGCCAGCAGCCGGGACTTCCGTCGTGGCACAGATACGCAGTATTTT. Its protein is CASSRDFRRGTDTQYF.